A single sample is the source of the 10 T cell receptor beta chains below, sequenced in a study of cytomegalovirus exposure and HLA in healthy donors. Primers for the PCR totalled 60 Vbeta and 13 Jbeta. Sequencing used immunoSEQ multiplex PCR; TCRdb keeps in-frame clones, though not all of them. The sample consists of about 82,000 clones, around 70% of them appearing once. The specimen was PBMCs. Every receptor here comes from a man aged 55 to 70 in good health and CMV-seronegative.

The chain has TRBV6-5 and TRBJ1-1, with unresolved D. The germline V gene has CDR1 MNHEY and CDR2 SVGAGI. The CDR3 extends over 15 amino acids. V lost 6 bases, J lost 2 bases, and 16 bases lay in between. CDR3 loop: CASRFETQFNTEAFF. CDR3 nucleotides: TGTGCCAGCAGGTTCGAGACACAATTTAACACTGAAGCTTTCTTT.

The V and J genes are TRBV10-3 and TRBJ2-3; a possible D gene is TRBD2 (5 bases). Trimming left V 7 bases short and J 2 bases short, with 7 bases between. The length of the CDR3 is 12 residues. Germline CDR1 is ENHRY and CDR2 is SYGVKD. The CDR3 nucleotides read TGTGCCATCACCGGGGACACAGATACGCAGTATTTT. The encoded protein is CAITGDTDTQYF.

The gene calls are TRBV28 and TRBJ1-5; D unresolved. Germline CDR1 reads MDHEN; CDR2 reads SYDVKM. This CDR3 has 14 residues. Trimming pared 0 bases from V and 3 bases from J, leaving 6 bases between. The CDR3 DNA reads TGTGCCAGCAGTTTATGGCAGAACAATCAGCCCCAGCATTTT. Protein sequence: CASSLWQNNQPQHF.

This rearrangement joins TRBV29-1 to TRBJ2-3; TRBD1 agrees at 7 bases. The CDR3 runs to 14 residues. The V gene end was trimmed by 4 bases and the J gene end by 4 bases; junction bases not matched to a gene: 8. CDR1 is SQVTM and CDR2 is ANQGSEA in the germline V gene. CDR3 amino acids: CSVAQGNLADTQYF. The CDR3 DNA reads as TGCAGCGTTGCACAGGGGAATCTGGCAGATACGCAGTATTTT.

V usage is TRBV6-1 and J usage is TRBJ1-3; D possibly corresponds to TRBD1 (5 bases). Trimming removed 8 bases from V and 2 bases from J, with 13 bases in between. CDR1 is MNHNS and CDR2 is SASEGT in the germline V gene. This CDR3 comprises 14 residues. The CDR3 sequence: CASGGGSAGNTIYF. DNA for the CDR3: TGTGCCAGCGGCGGGGGATCGGCTGGAAACACCATATATTTT.

V gene TRBV15 combines with J gene TRBJ2-7; perhaps TRBD2 as D (5 bases). Germline-derived CDR1 and CDR2 are LNHNV and YYDKDF (reference sequence). Trimming cost V 0 bases and J 4 bases, with 19 bases left between them. The CDR3 has 17 residues. In DNA, the CDR3 is TGTGCCACCAGCAGAGATAGACTACCACAAGCCCCTTACGAGCAGTACTTC. It translates to CATSRDRLPQAPYEQYF.

J is TRBJ1-3 and V is TRBV5-1; 7 bases fit TRBD1. V shed 0 bases and J 9 bases; nucleotides not matched to a gene: 3. This CDR3 has 13 residues. The V gene's germline CDR1 is SGHRS and CDR2 YFSETQ. The CDR3 coding sequence is TGCGCCAGCAGCTTGGAAGGGGACAGCACCATATATTTT. Protein sequence: CASSLEGDSTIYF. The full variable domain, its missing parts supplied by reference TRBV5-1 and TRBJ1-3, is KAGVTQTPRYLIKTRGQQVTLSCSPISGHRSVSWYQQTPGQGLQFLFEYFSETQRNKGNFPGRFSGRQFSNSRSEMNVSTLELGDSALYLCASSLEGDSTIYFGEGSWLTVV.

V usage is TRBV2 and J usage is TRBJ1-5, with 7 bases fitting TRBD1. J lost 4 bases, V lost 10 bases, and 7 bases had no gene match. The CDR3 has 13 residues. The V gene's germline CDR1 is SNHLY and CDR2 FYNNEI. This CDR3 reads CATGQETNQPQHF. CDR3 DNA sequence: TGTGCCACCGGACAGGAGACTAATCAGCCCCAGCATTTT.

This sequence joins TRBV5-1 and TRBJ2-1; the match to TRBD2 covers 11 bases. The CDR3 has 18 residues. The V gene end was trimmed by 4 bases and the J gene end by 0 bases; junction bases not matched to a gene: 9. Germline V lookup: CDR1 SGHRS, CDR2 YFSETQ. This chain's CDR3 is CASSPWDSGRVSYNEQFF. CDR3 bases: TGCGCCAGCAGCCCGTGGGATAGCGGGAGGGTCTCCTACAATGAGCAGTTCTTC. The whole variable domain, remainder taken from reference TRBV5-1 and TRBJ2-1, is KAGVTQTPRYLIKTRGQQVTLSCSPISGHRSVSWYQQTPGQGLQFLFEYFSETQRNKGNFPGRFSGRQFSNSRSEMNVSTLELGDSALYLCASSPWDSGRVSYNEQFFGPGTRLTVL.

This clone came up once. CDR3 sequence (DNA): TGTGCCAGCAGCCCGAGTGGACAGGGGGCGCGCGAGCAGTACTTC. It specifies CASSPSGQGAREQYF. The gene calls are TRBV5-5 and TRBJ2-7; 11 positions agree with TRBD1. The germline V gene encodes CDR1 SGHKS and CDR2 YYEKEE (reference sequence). The CDR3 length is 15 residues. The junction had 9 bases not matched to a gene; V was cut back by 4 bases and J by 6 bases.